This TCR beta chain was captured in a study of T cell responses to AZD1222 COVID-19 vaccine (dated by TCRdb to 2020 to 2022). About the investigation overall: AZD1222 recipients given second doses at about 4 weeks or at about 12 weeks were pooled, since spike-specific TCR depth and breadth were not found to differ between the two schedules. A total of 233 trial participants underwent TCR sequencing, of whom some 210 received two doses of AZD1222 and roughly 25 received two doses of the MenACWY control vaccine. Trial participants were enrolled into age subgroups of 18-55, 56-69 and 70-plus years, which contained approximately 150, 28 and 58 TCR-sequenced participants, respectively.

Results and caveats for the whole study, not just this receptor: Only five or six AZD1222 recipients were SARS-CoV-2 seropositive at baseline, limiting conclusions about previously exposed vaccinees. A significant rise in spike-specific TCR breadth and depth was observed after two AZD1222 doses relative to day 0 and relative to MenACWY recipients. Most participants were white British and females outnumbered males, and the authors suggested that clonal diversity may have been underestimated. In the small 56-69-year group, the increase in depth fell short of significance, most likely because of low power. Because no day 14 peak-response samples were available, repertoires were characterized only after the peak T cell response. Reportedly, almost half of the unique spike-specific TCRs recognized epitopes lying outside the regions that are mutated in the B.1.351 and B.1.1.7 variants. Vaccine-associated CD4 TCRs spanned the whole spike protein, with dominant responses in regions 160-218 and 743-854.

The intended sense of this specimen's time point label: baseline before first vaccination. Samples from vaccinated people were obtained from the UK trials COV001 and COV002, which included a single-blind randomized controlled phase 2/3 trial of AZD1222 (ChAdOx1 nCoV-19) in healthy adults. For TCRbeta chain sequencing, PBMC samples from trial participants were taken at day 0 and at day 28 after the second dose. The CDR3 regions of human TCRbeta chains were analyzed by immunosequencing. Per the source publication's procedure: Repertoire TCRs were matched against a reference library of SARS-CoV-2-specific TCRs generated with the MIRA antigen-specificity platform. Breadth was defined as the fraction of unique TCRs that were SARS-CoV-2-associated, and depth was defined as the fraction of total T cells that were SARS-CoV-2-associated. Using the MIRA data, every spike-specific TCR was mapped to the spike region that the TCR reacted to and assigned to either a CD4 or a CD8 class. Log10-transformed breadth and depth values were compared by one-way ANOVA with Sidak's multiple comparisons tests. TCRdb provides this immuneACCESS table in a form limited to in-frame rearrangements. Some clones are lacking; in checked studies, under half of them reflect an unresolved V gene, and why the rest are absent is not known. The V and J calls and the clone size are those of that table, but D and trimming were determined from the DNA. This sample is represented by more than 150,000 clones; 85% to 95% of them were singletons. The top ten clonotypes cover 8% to 13% of the sample.

Comments on this clone: The antigen it binds to is not known. Per-nucleotide qualities are absent, and no much larger clonotype sits a single base away.

This TCR came from an adult in good health. This sample comprised peripheral blood, obtained on day 0 of AZD1222 vaccination.

The bases are TGTGCCAGTAAACAGGACAGGGGTTTAGGCTACACCTTC. Its translation is CASKQDRGLGYTF. The chain was built from TRBV19 and TRBJ1-2; TRBD1 lines up with 9 middle nucleotides. The CDR3 numbers 13 residues from cysteine through phenylalanine. CDR3 DNA only is kept here, 39 bases in frame from base 1. The germline V gene (reference sequence) supplies CDR1 LNHDA and CDR2 SQIVND. Ends trimmed: V by 7 bases, J by 8 bases; bases unmatched to a gene: 8. The CDR3, completed at both ends by the reference TRBV19 and TRBJ1-2 genes, gives the full variable domain DGGITQSPKYLFRKEGQNVTLSCEQNLNHDAMYWYRQDPGQGLRLIYYSQIVNDFQKGDIAEGYSVSREKKESFPLTVTSAQKNPTAFYLCASKQDRGLGYTFGSGTRLTVV.